Listed below are T cell receptor beta chains from one sample, sequenced in a study of shared clonotypes between healthy human individuals. The method was immunoSEQ multiplex PCR; TCRdb's version includes in-frame clones alone and lacks a portion of them. Here the sample spans about 2.1 million clones, over 85% being singletons. Sequencing used naive CD8+ T cells from PBMCs. The receptor source for this set is a man aged 18 to 30 in good health. Some clones in this sample may be carry-over from other donors' samples. Each CDR3 is given with its conserved first and last residue. A D gene is named only where the DNA matches it firmly.

TRBJ1-1 TRBV4-2 NA CASSQVTGLGVGTEAFF TGTGCCAGCAGCCAAGTAACGGGGTTGGGAGTGGGCACTGAAGCTTTCTTT
TRBJ2-1 TRBV6-5 NA CASSYGGSRNEQFF TGTGCCAGCAGTTACGGGGGCAGCCGCAATGAGCAGTTCTTC
TRBJ2-3 TRBV27 TRBD2 CASSRRLAGVEDTQYF TGTGCCAGCAGTCGCAGACTAGCGGGAGTTGAAGATACGCAGTATTTT
TRBJ2-7 TRBV5-6 NA CASSYTSADYEQYF TGTGCCAGCAGCTACACCTCTGCAGACTACGAGCAGTACTTC
TRBJ2-1 TRBV21-1 NA CASSKGGLGNEQFF TGTGCCAGCAGCAAAGGGGGGCTGGGCAATGAGCAGTTCTTC
TRBJ2-1 TRBV6-1 NA CASSGGRSLTSSYNEQFF TGTGCCAGCAGTGGGGGGAGGTCGCTTACGAGCTCCTACAATGAGCAGTTCTTC
TRBJ1-4 TRBV7-9 NA CASSLDTLTTNEKLFF TGTGCCAGCAGCTTAGACACGCTTACAACTAATGAAAAACTGTTTTTT
TRBJ2-1 TRBV13 NA CASSLWGSPNEQFF TGTGCCAGCAGCTTATGGGGGAGTCCGAATGAGCAGTTCTTC
TRBJ2-3 TRBV15 TRBD2 CATSPDGGGPTDTQYF TGTGCCACCAGTCCCGACGGGGGAGGGCCCACAGATACGCAGTATTTT
TRBJ2-1 TRBV2 TRBD2 CASSGGTSGGPTLYNEQFF TGTGCCAGCAGTGGAGGGACTAGCGGAGGTCCCACCCTTTACAATGAGCAGTTCTTC
TRBJ2-5 TRBV19 NA CASAIREIDTETQYF TGTGCCAGTGCAATACGGGAGATAGATACTGAGACCCAGTACTTC
TRBJ2-7 TRBV10-3 NA CAISGLREAPYEQYF TGTGCCATCAGTGGGTTGAGGGAGGCCCCCTACGAGCAGTACTTC
TRBJ2-7 TRBV4-3 NA CASSQQFSGGYYEQYF TGCGCCAGCAGCCAACAATTCTCGGGGGGCTATTACGAGCAGTACTTC
TRBJ2-7 TRBV4-1 TRBD1 CASSPGQAYEQYF TGCGCCAGCAGCCCCGGACAGGCCTACGAGCAGTACTTC
TRBJ2-1 TRBV29-1 TRBD1 CSVVTGFNEQFF TGCAGCGTTGTGACAGGGTTCAATGAGCAGTTCTTC
TRBJ2-7 TRBV27 NA CASSFTAYSYEQYF TGTGCCAGCAGTTTCACAGCCTACTCCTACGAGCAGTACTTC
TRBJ1-4 TRBV30 NA CAWSWAGNEKLFF TGTGCCTGGAGTTGGGCAGGGAATGAAAAACTGTTTTTT
TRBJ2-1 TRBV27 NA CASSHVNEQFF TGTGCCAGCAGCCACGTCAATGAGCAGTTCTTC
TRBJ2-7 TRBV27 NA CASSPGQQPYEQYF TGTGCCAGCAGTCCCGGACAGCAACCGTACGAGCAGTACTTC
TRBJ2-7 TRBV6-6 NA CASSPRGLPYEQYF TGTGCCAGCAGTCCAAGGGGACTTCCCTACGAGCAGTACTTC
TRBJ2-3 TRBV29-1 TRBD2 CSVSPGGLADTQYF TGCAGCGTTAGCCCGGGAGGACTGGCAGATACGCAGTATTTT
TRBJ2-1 TRBV6-1 NA CASSVGSEQFF TGTGCCAGCAGTGTAGGCAGTGAGCAGTTCTTC
TRBJ2-7 TRBV5-4 NA CAIKPTAESYEQYF TGTGCCATAAAACCGACGGCCGAGTCCTACGAGCAGTACTTC
TRBJ1-1 TRBV28 TRBD1 CASSLIKAGGLRAFF TGTGCCAGCAGTTTAATCAAGGCAGGGGGCCTGAGGGCTTTCTTT
TRBJ1-1 TRBV6-5 NA CASTKGGITEAFF TGTGCCAGCACCAAGGGGGGGATCACTGAAGCTTTCTTT
TRBJ2-2 TRBV11-2 NA CASSPPFTGELFF TGTGCCAGCAGCCCACCATTCACCGGGGAGCTGTTTTTT
TRBJ2-3 TRBV11-2 NA CASSAPLAVTQYF TGTGCCAGCAGCGCGCCACTAGCCGTAACGCAGTATTTT
TRBJ1-1 TRBV7-8 NA CASSLELGGTEAFF TGTGCCAGCAGCTTAGAGTTAGGGGGAACTGAAGCTTTCTTT
TRBJ2-3 TRBV11-2 TRBD2 CASSSLAGGLTDTQYF TGTGCCAGCAGCTCCCTAGCGGGAGGGCTTACAGATACGCAGTATTTT
TRBJ2-1 TRBV11-1 NA CASSLTGSSGDNEQFF TGTGCCAGCAGCTTAACCGGGAGTAGTGGGGACAATGAGCAGTTCTTC
TRBJ2-7 TRBV7-9 TRBD2 CASSPTGLAGDEQYF TGTGCCAGCAGCCCGACGGGACTAGCGGGGGACGAGCAGTACTTC
TRBJ2-3 TRBV29-1 NA CSVTGPHKTDTQYF TGCAGCGTGACTGGTCCCCATAAGACAGATACGCAGTATTTT
TRBJ2-3 TRBV13 NA CASSLGRISRTDTQYF TGTGCCAGCAGCTTAGGCCGAATCTCCCGCACAGATACGCAGTATTTT
TRBJ1-1 TRBV10-2 NA CASSAPGGQRNTEAFF TGCGCCAGCAGCGCACCCGGGGGCCAGAGGAACACTGAAGCTTTCTTT
TRBJ2-3 TRBV5-6 NA CASSLDNRARGDTQYF TGTGCCAGCAGCTTGGACAACAGGGCTCGTGGAGATACGCAGTATTTT
TRBJ2-3 TRBV13 TRBD2 CASSGTGLAGVGDTQYF TGTGCCAGCAGCGGGACGGGACTAGCGGGAGTGGGAGATACGCAGTATTTT
TRBJ2-7 TRBV19 NA CASSMGTLGGIEQYF TGTGCCAGTAGTATGGGCACCCTTGGAGGGATCGAGCAGTACTTC
TRBJ2-7 TRBV28 TRBD1 CASSPGQGVPYEQYF TGTGCCAGCAGCCCGGGACAGGGGGTCCCCTACGAGCAGTACTTC